The next 16 T cell receptor beta chains were all read from a single sample in a study of vaccination and CD4 T cells after COVID-19. The antigens of these receptors remain unknown. As to treatment: approximately 10-day PBMC culture with coronavirus spike peptide pools or control peptides (ViraFEST assay). Cultured CD4+ T-cell DNA underwent Oncomine TCR Beta short-read sequencing. One entry per CDR3 protein, called by TCRdb with MiXCR from the PCR reads. The sample holds more than 13,000 distinct CDR3 sequences, about 76% seen once. Sample: CD4+ T cells from blood, cultured in vitro. The receptors come from a human donor who had recovered from COVID-19.

This clonotype appeared once. This chain uses TRBV24-1 with TRBJ2-3; D may be TRBD1 (7 bases). With 1 base removed from V and 6 bases from J, the gap between germline ends came to 25 bases. This CDR3 region has 19 residues. The germline V gene has CDR1 KGHDR and CDR2 SFDVKD. CDR3 residues: CATSDFKNEARGVVDTQYF. CDR3 nucleotide sequence: TGTGCCACCAGTGATTTTAAGAATGAGGCCAGGGGGGTTGTGGATACGCAGTATTTT.

The rearrangement links TRBV7-9 to TRBJ1-6; 7 positions match TRBD1. After removal of 4 bases from V and 5 bases from J, the junction contained 5 bases not matched to a gene. The V gene's germline CDR1 is SEHNR and CDR2 FQNEAQ (reference sequence). The CDR3 is made up of 15 amino acids. CDR3 nucleotides: TGTGCCAGCAGCTCCGACAGGGACCATAATTCACCCCTCCACTTT. Its protein product is CASSSDRDHNSPLHF.

The rearrangement links TRBV12-3 or TRBV12-4 to TRBJ2-3, with 9 nucleotides matching TRBD1. V shed 7 bases, J shed 2 bases, and the junction held 7 bases outside the gene matches. The CDR3 consists of 15 residues. The CDR3 sequence is CASTRQGVHTDTQYF. Here the CDR3 DNA reads TGTGCCAGCACCAGACAGGGGGTCCACACAGATACGCAGTATTTT.

The rearrangement uses TRBV7-2 and TRBJ2-5, with a tentative D call TRBD2 (6 bases). Germline loops: CDR1 SGHTA, CDR2 FQGNSA. Trimming took 2 bases from V and 11 from J, leaving 9 bases between them. This CDR3 contains 11 residues. In nucleotides, the CDR3 is TGTGCCAGCAGCTTACAACTAGCTCAGTACTTC. Encoded protein: CASSLQLAQYF.

The sample holds a few counts of this clonotype. The rearrangement joins TRBV20-1 to TRBJ1-5, with D maybe TRBD1 (5 bases). The V gene's germline CDR1 is DFQATT and CDR2 SNEGSKA (reference sequence). The CDR3 sequence is 14 residues long. With 6 bases removed from V and 4 bases from J, the gap between germline ends came to 16 bases. The CDR3 here is CSARIRQSNQPQHF. The CDR3 nucleotides read TGCAGTGCCAGGATTCGACAGTCTAATCAGCCCCAGCATTTT.

This clonotype was counted between two and nine times. The chain couples TRBV20-1 to TRBJ1-1; D gene unclear. The CDR3 sequence is 15 residues long. Germline V gives CDR1 DFQATT, CDR2 SNEGSKA (reference sequence). This CDR3 is CSSKNRRLRNTEAFF. In DNA, the CDR3 is TGCAGCTCCAAAAATCGCCGGCTCAGGAACACTGAAGCTTTCTTT.

The chain is built from TRBV12-3 or TRBV12-4 and TRBJ2-5; a possible D gene is TRBD2 (5 bases). V was trimmed by 5 bases and J by 3 bases, leaving 16 bases between them. The CDR3 sequence is 15 residues long. Here the CDR3 reads CASSLHGEAKETQYF. CDR3 bases: TGTGCCAGCAGTCTACACGGGGAAGCCAAAGAGACCCAGTACTTC.

The V and J genes are TRBV15 and TRBJ2-7, with D possibly matching TRBD1 (6 bases). Between the trimmed V and J ends, which lost 0 bases and 5 bases, there was a span of 14 bases. Per the germline V gene, CDR1 is LNHNV and CDR2 is YYDKDF (reference sequence). This CDR3 is 15 amino acids long. CDR3 nucleotide sequence: TGTGCCACCAGCAGAGATCTTAACAGGGTTCACGAGCAGTACTTC. Its protein product is CATSRDLNRVHEQYF.

This chain uses TRBV6-2 or TRBV6-3 with TRBJ2-7; D gene ambiguous. CDR3 size: 15 residues. The germline gives CDR1 MNHEY, CDR2 SVGEGT. V lost 4 bases, J lost 0 bases, and 13 bases lay in between. CDR3 loop: CASSSLFEDSYEQYF. The CDR3 coding sequence is TGTGCCAGCAGTTCCCTTTTTGAAGACTCCTACGAGCAGTACTTC.

DNA for the CDR3: TGTGCCAGCAGTTTCGGACCAGGGGAGCAGTACTTC. Translating gives CASSFGPGEQYF. The V call is TRBV6-2 or TRBV6-3, the J call TRBJ2-7, with D maybe TRBD1 (5 bases). CDR1 is MNHEY, CDR2 SVGEGT, per germline. V lost 4 bases, J lost 7 bases, and 11 bases lay in between. CDR3 length: 12 amino acids.

This clonotype occurred a few times. The V gene is TRBV7-9, the J gene TRBJ1-5; D gene uncertain. In germline, CDR1 is SEHNR, CDR2 FQNEAQ (reference sequence). The V gene lost 2 bases and the J gene lost 4 bases, with 15 bases spanning the gap. The CDR3 spans 16 residues. The CDR3 DNA reads as TGTGCCAGCAGCTTATTGGGCCCTTCGGGGAATCAGCCCCAGCATTTT. Amino acids: CASSLLGPSGNQPQHF.

This sequence joins TRBV9 and TRBJ1-1; D unresolved. V was pared by 4 bases and J by 7 bases, with 14 bases between. The CDR3 runs 13 residues. The germline V gene has CDR1 SGDLS and CDR2 YYNGEE. The CDR3 DNA is TGTGCCAGCAGCCAGACCGACACACTTGAAGCTTTCTTT. As protein: CASSQTDTLEAFF.

The chain employs TRBV12-3 or TRBV12-4 and TRBJ2-7; 15 nucleotides align to TRBD2. The V segment lost 6 bases and the J segment 6 bases; nucleotides outside the gene matches: 3. CDR3 length: 14 amino acids. The CDR3 spells CASSMGLAGGEQYF. The CDR3 region has the DNA TGTGCCAGCAGCATGGGACTAGCGGGAGGCGAGCAGTACTTC.

V and J are TRBV12-3 or TRBV12-4 and TRBJ2-7; 11 nucleotides match TRBD1. The J segment lost 3 bases and the V segment lost 2 bases, leaving 6 bases of the junction unmatched. The CDR3 is 16 amino acids. The CDR3 loop is CASSLSWGTGGYEQYF. In DNA, the CDR3 is TGTGCCAGCAGTTTAAGTTGGGGGACAGGGGGCTACGAGCAGTACTTC.

This chain uses TRBV24-1 with TRBJ2-1; 11 bases fit TRBD1. The CDR3 extends over 16 amino acids. The germline V gene has CDR1 KGHDR and CDR2 SFDVKD. V lost 3 bases, J lost 7 bases, and 7 bases stayed unmatched. This chain's CDR3 is CATSDPGTGGGNEQFF. The CDR3 nucleotides read TGTGCCACCAGTGATCCCGGGACAGGGGGGGGGAATGAGCAGTTCTTC.

This sequence joins TRBV4-1 and TRBJ1-1; 7 bases map to TRBD1. The germline gives CDR1 MGHRA, CDR2 YSYEKL. The CDR3 is 15 residues long. The trim removed 1 base at V and 6 bases at J, leaving 8 bases unmatched. The CDR3 DNA is TGCGCCAGCAGCCAAGGACAGGGTGGGGAACCTGAAGCTTTCTTT. Translated: CASSQGQGGEPEAFF.